This entry concerns a single T cell receptor beta chain. Its antigen remains unknown. RNA in amounts of about 0.5 to 1 ug was reverse transcribed with random hexamers. Amplification of TCR beta CDR3 was carried out by immunoSEQ multiplex PCR, which covered 54 Vbeta and 13 Jbeta segments. Using its own MiXCR run on the immunoSEQ multiplex PCR reads, TCRdb lists one record per CDR3 protein. Of a few hundred thousand distinct CDR3 sequences listed, about 94% are singletons. This sample is part of a study of CD8 T cells in Susac syndrome. Study in general: Patients with Susac syndrome were therapy-naive, on corticosteroids, or on intravenous immunoglobulin alone at the time that blood was drawn. Notes on the study in general: Where Susac syndrome CD4+ T cell repertoires were concerned, no clonal expansion was evident.

CDR1 is MNHNS and CDR2 is SASEGT in the germline V gene. V dropped 8 bases and J dropped 7 bases, with 24 bases sitting between them. This CDR3 region has 16 residues. This rearrangement joins TRBV6-1 to TRBJ1-5; D gene ambiguous. Sequenced: CD4+ T cells from PBMCs. The receptor comes from a human donor with Susac syndrome. CDR3 sequence: CASDTHGSPEEQPQHF. CDR3 bases: TGTGCCAGCGACACCCACGGGTCCCCGGAGGAACAGCCCCAGCATTTT.